This passage covers 32 T cell receptor beta chains from one sample sequenced in a study of CD8 T cells in ankylosing spondylitis. TCRdb re-called the 5' RACE reads with MiXCR, one entry per CDR3 protein. The profile covers under 300,000 distinct CDR3 sequences, with 8% to 9.5% appearing a single time and 6.5% to 7% taken by the ten largest. Sequencing input: blood, either unsorted or a sorted T cell fraction (not recorded which). The receptor source for this set is a male donor with ankylosing spondylitis or in good health (not recorded which).

This clonotype was counted ten times or more. The CDR3, as DNA: TGTGCCAGCAGCGTAGTAGCGGACGTGGGTGAGCAGTACTTC. Translating gives CASSVVADVGEQYF. The chain recombines TRBV9 with TRBJ2-7, with a tentative D call TRBD2 (6 bases). The CDR3 extends over 14 amino acids. V gave up 0 bases and J gave up 7 bases, with 14 bases separating them. Per germline, CDR1 SGDLS and CDR2 YYNGEE. Complete variable domain (other parts from reference TRBV9 and TRBJ2-7): DSGVTQTPKHLITATGQRVTLRCSPRSGDLSVYWYQQSLDQGLQFLIQYYNGEERAKGNILERFSAQQFPDLHSELNLSSLELGDSALYFCASSVVADVGEQYFGPGTRLTVT.

There are many counts of this clonotype. V and J are TRBV20-1 and TRBJ1-1; TRBD1 matches 9 bases. V trimming: 0 bases; J trimming: 11 bases; junction bases outside the gene matches: 10. Germline V gene sequence: CDR1 DFQATT, CDR2 SNEGSKA (reference sequence). This CDR3 is built from 14 residues. CDR3 loop: CSARDRARDRAAFF. CDR3 in DNA: TGCAGTGCTAGAGATCGGGCCCGGGACAGGGCTGCTTTCTTT.

This rearrangement joins TRBV7-3 to TRBJ2-2; TRBD1 agrees at 8 bases. CDR1 is SGHTA, CDR2 FQGTGA, per germline. With 6 bases clipped from V and 7 bases from J, the junction kept 7 bases outside the gene matches. There are 14 residues in the CDR3. The CDR3 DNA is TGTGCCAGCAGACTGGACAGGGCGAACGGGGAGCTGTTTTTT. It specifies CASRLDRANGELFF.

This clonotype has only a few counts. J is TRBJ2-1 and V is TRBV29-1, with D possibly matching TRBD2 (5 bases). Trimming removed 7 bases at V and 5 bases at J, with 18 bases between. This CDR3 comprises 14 residues. Germline CDR1 reads SQVTM; CDR2 reads ANQGSEA. The CDR3 sequence: CSALGVGGNNEQFF. CDR3 in DNA: TGCAGCGCGCTCGGGGTCGGCGGTAACAATGAGCAGTTCTTC.

V and J are TRBV5-6 and TRBJ2-7; D is perhaps TRBD1 or TRBD2 (5 bases each). The CDR3 has 15 residues. Between the trimmed V and J ends, which lost 0 bases and 5 bases, there was a span of 15 bases. Germline CDR1 SGHDT, CDR2 YYEEEE. The CDR3 sequence is CASSLEDRDGHEQYF. As DNA, the CDR3 is TGTGCCAGCAGCTTGGAAGACCGGGACGGGCACGAGCAGTACTTC.

V and J are TRBV4-3 and TRBJ1-6; TRBD1 is a possible D gene (5 bases). The CDR3 consists of 15 residues. Germline assignment: CDR1 LGHNA and CDR2 YSLEER. V was cut by 5 bases and J by 9 bases, with 17 bases left in between. CDR3 sequence: CASSDQTGAGSPLHF. The DNA of the CDR3 is TGCGCCAGCAGCGATCAAACAGGAGCCGGTTCACCCCTCCACTTT.

The chain combines TRBV5-1 with TRBJ1-1; D is unresolved. Per the germline V gene, CDR1 is SGHRS and CDR2 is YFSETQ. The CDR3 covers 14 residues. V dropped 7 bases and J dropped 1 base, with 14 bases sitting between them. CDR3 DNA sequence: TGCGCCAGCTTCGATGACCGTACGAACACTGAAGCTTTCTTT. It translates to CASFDDRTNTEAFF.

This clonotype was picked up many times. This chain connects TRBV5-1 to TRBJ2-7; 8 nucleotides line up with TRBD1. V gave up 2 bases and J gave up 2 bases; unmatched junction bases: 6. CDR1 SGHRS and CDR2 YFSETQ come from the germline V gene. CDR3 size: 15 residues. The CDR3 loop reads CASSFTGTGAYEQYF. CDR3 DNA sequence: TGCGCCAGCAGCTTCACCGGGACAGGCGCCTACGAGCAGTACTTC.

This clonotype came up a few times. The chain is built from TRBV10-3 and TRBJ1-2; maybe TRBD1 (6 bases). The germline gives CDR1 ENHRY, CDR2 SYGVKD. This CDR3 region has 14 residues. V was cut by 8 bases and J by 0 bases, with 13 bases left in between. CDR3 in amino acids: CAIHGGAANYGYTF. The DNA of the CDR3 is TGTGCCATCCACGGGGGGGCCGCTAACTATGGCTACACCTTC.

Of note for this clonotype: This may arise from a read error, as a much more abundant clone is one base away. The chain joins TRBV4-2 to TRBJ2-5; 10 nucleotides align to TRBD2. The CDR3 covers 17 residues. Germline V CDR1 and CDR2: LGHNA, YNFKEQ. J lost 3 bases, V lost 1 base, and 8 bases had no gene match. The CDR3 protein is CASSQVPSGSLEETQYF. Here the CDR3 DNA reads TGTGCCAGCAGCCAAGTCCCTAGCGGGAGTCTGGAAGAGACCCAGTACTTC.

V and J are TRBV5-1 and TRBJ2-5, with unresolved D. Germline loops: CDR1 SGHRS, CDR2 YFSETQ. Trimming shortened V by 0 bases and J by 3 bases, and 15 bases separated the two germline ends. This CDR3 comprises 16 residues. CDR3 sequence reads: CASSLGADAWEETQYF. The CDR3 DNA reads TGCGCCAGCAGCTTGGGGGCGGACGCGTGGGAAGAGACCCAGTACTTC.

This clonotype occurred a few times. The chain recombines TRBV20-1 with TRBJ2-4; D gene uncertain. The length of the CDR3 is 14 residues. Per germline, CDR1 DFQATT and CDR2 SNEGSKA (reference sequence). Trimming shortened V by 5 bases and J by 0 bases, and 11 bases separated the two germline ends. The CDR3 DNA is TGCAGTGCTCCCCTCCGCTTAGCCAAAAACATTCAGTACTTC. Translated, it gives CSAPLRLAKNIQYF.

This clonotype was counted many times. The V and J genes are TRBV19 and TRBJ2-2; 7 nucleotides match TRBD1. Germline-derived CDR1 and CDR2 are LNHDA and SQIVND (reference sequence). The CDR3 runs to 15 residues. Trimming took 5 bases from V and 2 from J; bases not matched to a gene: 5. The CDR3 region is CASSPRTGNTGELFF. For the CDR3, the DNA is TGTGCCAGTAGTCCCCGGACAGGAAACACCGGGGAGCTGTTTTTT.

There are many counts of this clonotype. The CDR3 DNA follows: TGCAGCGTGGCCAGTCGCGCAACTAGCACAGATACGCAGTATTTT. It yields the protein CSVASRATSTDTQYF. The chain is built from TRBV29-1 and TRBJ2-3; D not certain. V gave up 6 bases and J gave up 0 bases, with 16 bases separating them. Germline loops: CDR1 SQVTM, CDR2 ANQGSEA. The CDR3 spans 15 residues.

This clonotype showed up many times. This rearrangement joins TRBV4-1 to TRBJ2-2; possibly TRBD1 for D (5 bases). The ends were cut back, 3 bases at V and 4 bases at J, with 15 bases in the middle. This CDR3 region has 16 residues. Germline CDR1 and CDR2: MGHRA and YSYEKL. CDR3 region: CASSQALRQGTGELFF. The CDR3 bases are TGCGCCAGCAGCCAGGCGTTGAGGCAGGGCACCGGGGAGCTGTTTTTT.

The J gene is TRBJ1-2, the V gene TRBV9, with D possibly matching TRBD1 (5 bases). Trimming cost V 0 bases and J 8 bases, with 11 bases left between them. The germline V gene encodes CDR1 SGDLS and CDR2 YYNGEE. This CDR3 is built from 13 residues. Here the CDR3 reads CASSVDQGRGYTF. As DNA, the CDR3 is TGTGCCAGCAGCGTAGATCAGGGAAGGGGCTACACCTTC.

This clonotype was detected a few times. The rearrangement uses TRBV6-2 or TRBV6-3 and TRBJ2-3; D perhaps matches TRBD1 (6 bases). The CDR3 extends over 15 amino acids. V lost 5 bases and J lost 2, with 14 bases in between. CDR1 and CDR2 from the germline V gene are MNHEY and SVGEGT. The DNA for the CDR3 is TGTGCCAGCAGTCCCCAGGGGAGCGCCACAGATACGCAGTATTTT. It is translated as CASSPQGSATDTQYF.

At least ten counts were recorded for this clonotype. V usage is TRBV12-3 or TRBV12-4 and J usage is TRBJ1-5, with a possible D match to TRBD1 (5 bases). The CDR3 is 15 amino acids. Trimming pared 1 base from V and 1 base from J, leaving 8 bases between. The chain's CDR3 is CASSLGGSSNQPQHF. CDR3 DNA: TGTGCCAGCAGTTTAGGGGGCAGCAGCAATCAGCCCCAGCATTTT.

This clonotype was recorded a few times. The chain has TRBV7-9 and TRBJ1-4; D not resolved. Germline-derived CDR1 and CDR2 are SEHNR and FQNEAQ (reference sequence). The CDR3 has 14 residues. The germline V and J ends were trimmed by 6 bases and 8 bases, with 16 bases remaining between them. The CDR3 nucleotides are TGTGCCAGCAGTCGGGCGGCAGGAATGGAAAAACTGTTTTTT. It is translated as CASSRAAGMEKLFF. The complete variable domain, with remaining parts taken from reference TRBV7-9 and TRBJ1-4, reads DTGVSQNPRHKITKRGQNVTFRCDPISEHNRLYWYRQTLGQGPEFLTYFQNEAQLEKSRLLSDRFSAERPKGSFSTLEIQRTEQGDSAMYLCASSRAAGMEKLFFGSGTQLSVL.

This clonotype appeared many times. V gene TRBV24-1 combines with J gene TRBJ2-1; D not certain. V shed 4 bases and J shed 8 bases, with 11 bases lying between them. In germline, CDR1 is KGHDR, CDR2 SFDVKD. The CDR3 runs to 13 residues. CDR3 sequence: CATSDPEEYEQFF. The CDR3 coding sequence is TGTGCCACCAGTGACCCCGAGGAGTATGAGCAGTTCTTC.

This clonotype came up many times. The chain joins TRBV20-1 to TRBJ2-3; maybe TRBD2 (5 bases). This CDR3 is built from 16 residues. CDR1 and CDR2 from the germline V gene are DFQATT and SNEGSKA (reference sequence). With 0 bases removed from V and 0 bases from J, the gap between germline ends came to 13 bases. In DNA, the CDR3 is TGCAGTGCTAGAGATGGAGGACCAGCCAGCACAGATACGCAGTATTTT. Protein: CSARDGGPASTDTQYF.

This clonotype was recorded many times. Here the CDR3 reads CASSYAEDRSGSPIYGYTF. The CDR3 DNA sequence: TGTGCCAGCAGTTACGCAGAAGATCGATCTGGCTCTCCGATTTATGGCTACACCTTC. V usage is TRBV6-5 and J usage is TRBJ1-2; D gene uncertain. The CDR3 loop spans 19 amino acids. Looked up from germline, CDR1 is MNHEY and CDR2 is SVGAGI. The V gene lost 2 bases and the J gene lost 5 bases, with 27 bases spanning the gap.

This clonotype was observed many times. The chain is built from TRBV6-2 or TRBV6-3 and TRBJ2-7; D is ambiguous. Deletions cut 5 bases from V and 3 bases from J, with 11 bases between. Germline assignment: CDR1 MNHEY and CDR2 SVGEGT. The CDR3 sequence is 13 residues long. CDR3 amino acids: CASSPRVLYEQYF. The CDR3 coding sequence is TGTGCCAGCAGTCCAAGGGTCCTCTACGAGCAGTACTTC.

The table lists this clonotype with a few counts. The V and J genes are TRBV7-2 and TRBJ2-1; possibly TRBD2 for D (6 bases). Trimming left V 5 bases short and J 7 bases short, with 21 bases between. Germline V lookup: CDR1 SGHTA, CDR2 FQGNSA. The CDR3 covers 16 residues. DNA for the CDR3: TGTGCCAGCAGCGTAACAGCCGGGAGAATTGGTAATGAGCAGTTCTTC. Amino acid sequence: CASSVTAGRIGNEQFF. The full variable domain, rest sourced from reference TRBV7-2 and TRBJ2-1, is GAGVSQSPSNKVTEKGKDVELRCDPISGHTALYWYRQSLGQGLEFLIYFQGNSAPDKSGLPSDRFSAERTGGSVSTLTIQRTQQEDSAVYLCASSVTAGRIGNEQFFGPGTRLTVL.

This clonotype was picked up a small number of times. This rearrangement joins TRBV10-3 to TRBJ2-7, with D unresolved. The V and J ends lost 6 bases and 4 bases respectively, with 10 bases between them. This CDR3 is 12 amino acids long. Germline CDR1 and CDR2: ENHRY and SYGVKD. CDR3 DNA sequence: TGTGCCATCAGAGGGATAACGTACGAGCAGTACTTC. This sequence encodes CAIRGITYEQYF.

This clonotype showed up many times. This rearrangement joins TRBV4-1 to TRBJ1-2; maybe TRBD1 (6 bases). This CDR3 comprises 15 residues. The ends were cut back, 4 bases at V and 0 bases at J, with 12 bases in the middle. Per germline, CDR1 MGHRA and CDR2 YSYEKL. The CDR3 here is CASSRLNRANYGYTF. The CDR3, as DNA: TGCGCCAGCAGCCGACTCAACAGGGCTAACTATGGCTACACCTTC.

This clonotype was detected ten times or more. The chain couples TRBV27 to TRBJ2-7; the match to TRBD2 covers 7 bases. The CDR3 runs 15 residues. Germline loops: CDR1 MNHEY, CDR2 SMNVEV (reference sequence). The junction had 7 bases not matched to a gene; V was cut back by 3 bases and J by 2 bases. CDR3 nucleotides: TGTGCCAGCAGTTTGGGGGGGAGTCTCCCCTACGAGCAGTACTTC. Protein product: CASSLGGSLPYEQYF.

At least ten counts were recorded for this clonotype. The chain is built from TRBV10-3 and TRBJ1-5; no clear D. The germline V gene encodes CDR1 ENHRY and CDR2 SYGVKD. Trimming removed 6 bases at V and 6 bases at J, with 12 bases between. This CDR3 comprises 13 residues. The CDR3 is CAIRVTEAQPQHF. CDR3 DNA sequence: TGTGCCATCAGGGTAACAGAGGCTCAGCCCCAGCATTTT.

This clonotype was seen ten or more times. The chain carries TRBV6-1 and TRBJ1-2, with a weak D call TRBD1 (5 bases). V lost 6 bases to trimming and J lost 7 bases, with 24 bases between them. The CDR3 has 16 amino acids. Germline CDR1 MNHNS, CDR2 SASEGT. CDR3 nucleotide sequence: TGTGCCAGCAGCTCCCTCCGGACCAGGGAGGGTGCTGGCTACACCTTC. Residues: CASSSLRTREGAGYTF.

Worth noting for this clonotype: Just one base apart from a much larger clone, this may be a read error. The gene calls are TRBV10-3 and TRBJ2-5; 8 nucleotides agree with TRBD1. The CDR3 is 14 amino acids. Per the germline V gene, CDR1 is ENHRY and CDR2 is SYGVKD. CDR3 region: CAISGDRSKEAQYF. The CDR3 DNA is TGTGCCATCAGTGGGGACAGGTCAAAAGAGGCCCAGTACTTC.

In its sample, this clonotype was seen many times. The chain combines TRBV12-3 or TRBV12-4 with TRBJ1-2; TRBD1 matches 8 bases. The CDR3 sequence is 14 residues long. Trimming cost V 4 bases and J 7 bases; bases outside gene matches: 8. CDR3 sequence (DNA): TGTGCCAGCAGTTCCTCGGACAGGGCGGGTGGCTACACCTTC. Its translation: CASSSSDRAGGYTF.

The rearrangement joins TRBV12-3 or TRBV12-4 to TRBJ1-2, with 10 bases matching TRBD1. Trimming at V came to 3 bases and at J to 4 bases, leaving 5 bases not matched to a gene. The CDR3 runs 15 residues. CDR3 amino acids: CASSLDRGAGYGYTF. CDR3 DNA: TGTGCCAGCAGTTTGGACAGGGGGGCTGGCTATGGCTACACCTTC.